This T cell receptor beta chain was captured in a study of CD8+CD57+ T cells in acquired aplastic anemia. Template material for TCR beta VDJ and CDR3 profiling consisted of genomic DNA. TCRdb analysed the reads with MiXCR anew, one entry per CDR3 protein. The sample contains approximately 200,000 distinct CDR3 sequences, about half of which appear only once. This CDR3 comprises 13 residues. Germline V lookup: CDR1 SNHLY, CDR2 FYNNEI. Details on this clonotype: A read error may account for a junction end that differs from germline.

Sample: sorted CD4+, CD8+, or CD8+CD57+ T cells (not recorded which) from PBMCs. This clonotype originated in a human donor in good health, serving as a control. The chain uses TRBV2 and TRBJ2-2; D perhaps matches TRBD1 (6 bases). The CDR3 nucleotides read TGTGCCAGCAGTGGAACAGGGTCCGGGGAGCTGGTTTTT. It specifies CASSGTGSGELVF.